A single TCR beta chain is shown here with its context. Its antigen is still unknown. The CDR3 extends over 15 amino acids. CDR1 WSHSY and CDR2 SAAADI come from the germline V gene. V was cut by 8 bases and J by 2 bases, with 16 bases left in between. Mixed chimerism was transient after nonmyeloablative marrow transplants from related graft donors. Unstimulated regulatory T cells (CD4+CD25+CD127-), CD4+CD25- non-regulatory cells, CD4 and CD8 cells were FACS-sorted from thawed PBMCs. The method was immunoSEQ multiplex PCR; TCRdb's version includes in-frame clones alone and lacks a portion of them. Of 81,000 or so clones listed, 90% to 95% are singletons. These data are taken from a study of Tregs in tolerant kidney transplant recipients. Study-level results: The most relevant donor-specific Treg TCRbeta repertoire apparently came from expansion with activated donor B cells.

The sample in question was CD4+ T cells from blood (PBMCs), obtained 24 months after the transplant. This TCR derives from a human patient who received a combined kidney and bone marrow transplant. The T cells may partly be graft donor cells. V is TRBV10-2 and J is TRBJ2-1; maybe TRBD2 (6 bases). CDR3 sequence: CASLRRERAYNEQFF. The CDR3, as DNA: TGCGCCAGCTTGAGAAGAGAGCGGGCCTACAATGAGCAGTTCTTC.